These 16 T cell receptor beta chains share one sample of origin, sequenced in a study of blood T cells in healthy people across ages. A J-beta primer mix and a sample-barcoded 5' primer were used in a second PCR of about 7 to 12 cycles. TCRdb analysed the 5' RACE reads with MiXCR anew, one entry per CDR3 protein. The sample carries fewer than 2,000,000 distinct CDR3 sequences, about 32% recorded once. Specimen: blood. The receptors shown here come from a woman in her twenties or thirties in good health.

V and J are TRBV5-1 and TRBJ2-7, with TRBD2 matching over 8 bases. CDR3 length: 16 amino acids. V lost 4 bases to trimming and J lost 0 bases; unmatched junction nucleotides: 9. Germline CDR1 reads SGHRS; CDR2 reads YFSETQ. In DNA form, the CDR3 reads TGCGCCAGCAGCATGTTTAGCGGGATTAGCTCCTACGAGCAGTACTTC. Translation gives CASSMFSGISSYEQYF.

The chain joins TRBV20-1 to TRBJ2-7, with a tentative D call TRBD2 (5 bases). V was trimmed by 0 bases and J by 4 bases, leaving 16 bases between them. Germline-derived CDR1 and CDR2 are DFQATT and SNEGSKA (reference sequence). The CDR3 is 15 amino acids. The chain's CDR3 is CSARDLGGSPYEQYF. The CDR3 nucleotides are TGCAGTGCTAGAGATCTGGGTGGGAGCCCATACGAGCAGTACTTC.

In this sample, this clonotype turned up many times. The chain uses TRBV11-2 and TRBJ2-1; D is unresolved. Trimming stripped 2 bases from V and 8 bases from J, with 4 bases between. Germline values: CDR1 SGHAT, CDR2 FQNNGV. The CDR3 is 11 amino acids. CDR3 nucleotide sequence: TGTGCCAGCAGCTTACATCATGAGCAGTTCTTC. Translating it yields CASSLHHEQFF. Filled out from reference TRBV11-2 and TRBJ2-1, the complete variable domain reads EAGVAQSPRYKIIEKRQSVAFWCNPISGHATLYWYQQILGQGPKLLIQFQNNGVVDDSQLPKDRFSAERLKGVDSTLKIQPAKLEDSAVYLCASSLHHEQFFGPGTRLTVL.

This chain uses TRBV12-3 or TRBV12-4 with TRBJ1-1; 7 bases are a match to TRBD1. This CDR3 region has 16 residues. The V segment lost 0 bases and the J segment 0 bases; nucleotides outside the gene matches: 4. The chain's CDR3 is CASSLARGTVNTEAFF. Written as DNA, the CDR3 is TGTGCCAGCAGTTTAGCGCGAGGGACAGTGAACACTGAAGCTTTCTTT.

This clonotype was observed a few times. This sequence joins TRBV2 and TRBJ2-1; the D gene is possibly TRBD2 (5 bases). The CDR3 is 15 amino acids. V was trimmed by 2 bases and J by 4 bases, leaving 12 bases between them. Per germline, CDR1 SNHLY and CDR2 FYNNEI. The CDR3 DNA reads TGTGCCAGCAGTGAACGAGGGCTTAGGTACAATGAGCAGTTCTTC. Translating gives CASSERGLRYNEQFF.

This clonotype was counted a few times. A much larger clone lies one base from this, so it may be a read error. CDR3 loop: CASSFSGRSYEQYF. The CDR3 DNA sequence: TGTGCCAGCAGTTTTAGCGGGAGATCCTACGAGCAGTACTTC. This chain joins TRBV27 and TRBJ2-7; 9 nucleotides match TRBD2. The germline gives CDR1 MNHEY, CDR2 SMNVEV (reference sequence). After removal of 3 bases from V and 1 base from J, the junction contained 1 base not matched to a gene. The CDR3 length is 14 residues.

V gene TRBV21-1 combines with J gene TRBJ2-7; the table's D call, TRBD2, was not checked against the DNA. The tail of the sequence fits TRBJ2-5 better, so the J call may be wrong. TRBV21-1 is classified as a pseudogene. The CDR3 is made up of 17 amino acids. The CDR3, as DNA: TGTACCAGCAGCAAAGAAGATAGCGGGAGGGGTAGAAAGACCCAGTACTTC. Amino acids: CTSSKEDSGRGRKTQYF.

The chain joins TRBV4-1 to TRBJ2-3; the D gene is possibly TRBD2 (6 bases). The CDR3 consists of 13 residues. The germline V gene has CDR1 MGHRA and CDR2 YSYEKL. V lost 9 bases and J lost 3, with 13 bases in between. CDR3 nucleotide sequence: TGCGCCAGTAATCATCGGGGGACAGATACGCAGTATTTT. Translating it yields CASNHRGTDTQYF.

This clonotype turned up a few times. The chain combines TRBV27 with TRBJ1-1; 8 nucleotides match TRBD1. The CDR3 loop spans 15 amino acids. The V segment lost 8 bases and the J segment 0 bases; nucleotides outside the gene matches: 8. In germline, CDR1 is MNHEY, CDR2 SMNVEV (reference sequence). The CDR3 spells CASFDADRVNTEAFF. The CDR3 nucleotides read TGTGCCAGCTTTGATGCGGACAGGGTGAACACTGAAGCTTTCTTT.

The chain is built from TRBV29-1 and TRBJ1-1; TRBD1 matches 8 bases. In germline, CDR1 is SQVTM, CDR2 ANQGSEA. This CDR3 spans 13 amino acids. V shed 7 bases and J 1 base; nucleotides not matched to a gene: 5. CDR3 in amino acids: CSAMDRANTEAFF. CDR3 nucleotides: TGCAGCGCGATGGACAGGGCGAACACTGAAGCTTTCTTT.

Note on this clonotype: One end of the junction is discordant with germline, which a read error may explain. The rearrangement joins TRBV4-1 to TRBJ1-1, with TRBD1 matching 9 bases. The CDR3 runs to 16 residues. CDR1 and CDR2 (germline): MGHRA, YSYEKL. Here the CDR3 DNA reads TGCGCCAGCAGCCGGGGAACCGGGACAGGGCTAACTGAAGTTTTCTTT. It yields the protein CASSRGTGTGLTEVFF.

This sequence joins TRBV14 and TRBJ2-1, with 14 bases aligning to TRBD2. CDR1 and CDR2 (germline): SGHDN, FVKESK. The CDR3 covers 16 residues. J lost 10 bases, V lost 4 bases, and 9 bases had no gene match. CDR3 loop: CASSLDKGLAGVEQFF. DNA of the CDR3: TGTGCCAGCAGCCTGGACAAGGGACTAGCGGGAGTAGAGCAGTTCTTC.

The V call is TRBV4-1, the J call TRBJ2-7, with a possible D match to TRBD1 (5 bases). Germline V lookup: CDR1 MGHRA, CDR2 YSYEKL. The V end lost 0 bases, the J end lost 2 bases, and 14 bases lay between the germline ends. This CDR3 contains 16 residues. The CDR3 bases are TGCGCCAGCAGCCAAGATGCCCAGGGTTCGACCTACGAGCAGTACTTC. Amino acids: CASSQDAQGSTYEQYF.

The chain joins TRBV9 to TRBJ2-1; perhaps TRBD1 as D (6 bases). Trimming took off 4 bases at V and 2 bases at J, with 22 bases between the two ends. The CDR3 spans 18 residues. Germline V lookup: CDR1 SGDLS, CDR2 YYNGEE. The CDR3 DNA reads TGTGCCAGCAGCCCCCCGACAGGTCCCAGATTAGCCTACAATGAGCAGTTCTTC. It encodes CASSPPTGPRLAYNEQFF.

In DNA, the CDR3 is TGTGCCGGCACCTATCTCGCCGCGGGAGAGTACAATGAGCAGTTCTTC. This translates into CAGTYLAAGEYNEQFF. The chain links TRBV7-9 to TRBJ2-1; the match to TRBD2 covers 7 bases. The ends lost 11 bases at V and 4 bases at J; junction bases unmatched: 17. CDR1 and CDR2 from the germline V gene are SEHNR and FQNEAQ (reference sequence). The CDR3 has 16 amino acids.

This clonotype has just one count. The chain links TRBV5-4 to TRBJ1-4; the D is unclear. Germline V lookup: CDR1 SGHNT, CDR2 YYREEE (reference sequence). This CDR3 region has 14 residues. V was cut by 0 bases and J by 8 bases, with 11 bases left in between. The CDR3, as DNA: TGTGCCAGCAGCTTGGGAGGTCGTGAAGAAAAACTGTTTTTT. Encoded protein: CASSLGGREEKLFF.